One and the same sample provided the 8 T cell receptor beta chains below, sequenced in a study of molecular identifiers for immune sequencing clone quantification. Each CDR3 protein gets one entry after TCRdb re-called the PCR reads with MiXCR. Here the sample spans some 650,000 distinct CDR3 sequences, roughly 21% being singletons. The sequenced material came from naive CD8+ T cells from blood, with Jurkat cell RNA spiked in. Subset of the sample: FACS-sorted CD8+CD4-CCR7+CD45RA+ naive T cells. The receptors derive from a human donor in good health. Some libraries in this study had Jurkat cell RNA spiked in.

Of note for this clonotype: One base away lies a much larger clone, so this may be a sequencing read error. The CDR3 reads CAWSRSGTGGEQYF. CDR3 coding DNA: TGTGCCTGGAGTCGATCCGGGACAGGGGGCGAGCAGTACTTC. The gene calls are TRBV30 and TRBJ2-7, with TRBD1 matching over 11 bases. V was pared by 2 bases and J by 6 bases, with 6 bases of the junction left unmatched. CDR3 length equals 14 residues. Germline V gene sequence: CDR1 GTSNPN, CDR2 SVGIG (reference sequence).

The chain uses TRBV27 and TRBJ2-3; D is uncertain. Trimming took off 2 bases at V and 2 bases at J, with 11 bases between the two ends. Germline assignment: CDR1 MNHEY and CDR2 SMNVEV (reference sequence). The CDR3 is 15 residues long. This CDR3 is CASSLPTPITDTQYF. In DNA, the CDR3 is TGTGCCAGCAGTTTACCTACACCCATCACAGATACGCAGTATTTT.

The CDR3, as DNA: TGTGCCAGCACCGACTCTAGTCAACTCTGGGATGAGCAGTTCTTC. Amino acid sequence: CASTDSSQLWDEQFF. The J gene is TRBJ2-1, the V gene TRBV6-2 or TRBV6-3; D unresolved. CDR3 length: 15 amino acids. Looked up from germline, CDR1 is MNHEY and CDR2 is SVGEGT. V was clipped by 7 bases and J by 8 bases, with 21 bases between them.

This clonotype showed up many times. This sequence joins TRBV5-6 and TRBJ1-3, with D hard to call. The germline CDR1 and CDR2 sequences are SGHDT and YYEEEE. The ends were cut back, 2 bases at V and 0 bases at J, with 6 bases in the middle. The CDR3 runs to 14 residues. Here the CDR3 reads CASSFIGSGNTIYF. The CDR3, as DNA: TGTGCCAGCAGCTTCATTGGCTCTGGAAACACCATATATTTT.

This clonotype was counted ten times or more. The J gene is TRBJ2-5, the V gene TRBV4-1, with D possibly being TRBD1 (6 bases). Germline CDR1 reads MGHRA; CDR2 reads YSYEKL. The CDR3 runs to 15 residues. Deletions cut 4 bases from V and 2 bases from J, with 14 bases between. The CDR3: CASSLRDRKQETQYF. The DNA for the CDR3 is TGCGCCAGCAGCCTCAGAGACAGGAAGCAAGAGACCCAGTACTTC.

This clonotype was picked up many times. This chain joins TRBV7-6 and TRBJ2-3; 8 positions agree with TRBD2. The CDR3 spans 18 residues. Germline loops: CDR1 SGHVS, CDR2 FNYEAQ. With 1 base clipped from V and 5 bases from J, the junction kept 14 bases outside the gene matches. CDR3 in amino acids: CASSLVAGGIKHGDTQYF. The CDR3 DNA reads TGTGCCAGCAGCTTAGTTGCGGGGGGTATTAAACACGGAGATACGCAGTATTTT.

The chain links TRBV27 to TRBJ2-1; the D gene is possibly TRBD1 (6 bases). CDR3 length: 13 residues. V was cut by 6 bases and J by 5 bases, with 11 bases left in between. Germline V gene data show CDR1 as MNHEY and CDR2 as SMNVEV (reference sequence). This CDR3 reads CASRETGDNEQFF. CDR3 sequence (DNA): TGTGCCAGCAGGGAGACAGGAGACAATGAGCAGTTCTTC.

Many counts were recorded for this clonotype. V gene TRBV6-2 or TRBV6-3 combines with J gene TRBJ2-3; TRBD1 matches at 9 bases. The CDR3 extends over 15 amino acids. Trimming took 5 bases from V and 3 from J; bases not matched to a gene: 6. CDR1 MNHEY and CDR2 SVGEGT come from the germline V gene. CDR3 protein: CASSAGTGWTDTQYF. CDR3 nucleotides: TGTGCCAGCAGTGCCGGGACAGGGTGGACAGATACGCAGTATTTT.